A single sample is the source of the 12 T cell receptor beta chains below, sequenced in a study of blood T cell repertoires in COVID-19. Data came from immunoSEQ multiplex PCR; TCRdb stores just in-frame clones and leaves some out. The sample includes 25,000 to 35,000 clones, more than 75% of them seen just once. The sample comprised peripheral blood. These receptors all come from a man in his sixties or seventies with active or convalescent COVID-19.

Here the CDR3 reads CASSPGGTDTQYF. In DNA, the CDR3 is TGTGCCAGCAGTCCAGGGGGCACAGATACGCAGTATTTT. The V gene is TRBV27, the J gene TRBJ2-3, with a weak D call TRBD1 (6 bases). CDR1 and CDR2 (germline): MNHEY, SMNVEV (reference sequence). CDR3 size: 13 residues. The V end lost 5 bases, the J end lost 1 base, and 7 bases lay between the germline ends.

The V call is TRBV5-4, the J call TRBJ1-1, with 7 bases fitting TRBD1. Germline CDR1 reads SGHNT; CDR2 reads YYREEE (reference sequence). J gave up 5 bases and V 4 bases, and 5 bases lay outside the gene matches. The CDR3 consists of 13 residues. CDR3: CASSQAGGTEAFF. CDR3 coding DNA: TGTGCCAGCAGCCAAGCAGGGGGGACTGAAGCTTTCTTT. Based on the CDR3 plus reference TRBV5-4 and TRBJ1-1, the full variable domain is ETGVTQSPTHLIKTRGQQVTLRCSSQSGHNTVSWYQQALGQGPQFIFQYYREEENGRGNFPPRFSGLQFPNYSSELNVNALELDDSALYLCASSQAGGTEAFFGQGTRLTVV.

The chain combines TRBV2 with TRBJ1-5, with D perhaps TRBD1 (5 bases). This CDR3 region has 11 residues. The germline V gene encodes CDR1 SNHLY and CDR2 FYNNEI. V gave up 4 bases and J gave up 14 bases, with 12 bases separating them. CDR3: CASSGERGKHF. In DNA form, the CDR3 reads TGTGCCAGCAGTGGGGAAAGGGGAAAGCATTTT. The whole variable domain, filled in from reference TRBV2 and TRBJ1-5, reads EPEVTQTPSHQVTQMGQEVILRCVPISNHLYFYWYRQILGQKVEFLVSFYNNEISEKSEIFDDQFSVERPDGSNFTLKIRSTKLEDSAMYFCASSGERGKHFGDGTRLSIL.

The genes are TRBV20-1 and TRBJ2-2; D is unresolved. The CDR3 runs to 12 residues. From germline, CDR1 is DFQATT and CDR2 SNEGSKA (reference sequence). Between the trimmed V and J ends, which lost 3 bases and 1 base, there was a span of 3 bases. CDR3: CSASLNTGELFF. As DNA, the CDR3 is TGCAGTGCTAGTCTGAACACCGGGGAGCTGTTTTTT.

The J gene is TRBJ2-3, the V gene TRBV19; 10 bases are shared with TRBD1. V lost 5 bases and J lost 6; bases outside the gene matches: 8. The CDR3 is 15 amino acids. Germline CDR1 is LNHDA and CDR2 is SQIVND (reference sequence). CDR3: CASSATGQGIDTQYF. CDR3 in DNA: TGTGCCAGTAGTGCCACGGGACAGGGGATCGATACGCAGTATTTT.

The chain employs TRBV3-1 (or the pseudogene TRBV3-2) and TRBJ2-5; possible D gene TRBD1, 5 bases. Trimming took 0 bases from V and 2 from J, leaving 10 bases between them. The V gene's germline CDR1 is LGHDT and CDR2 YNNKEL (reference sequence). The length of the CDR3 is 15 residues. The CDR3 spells CASSQDQYRQETQYF. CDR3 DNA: TGTGCCAGCAGCCAAGATCAGTACAGGCAAGAGACCCAGTACTTC.

The CDR3 sequence is CASSLAGGNGYTF. The CDR3, as DNA: TGTGCCAGCAGCTTAGCAGGGGGCAATGGCTACACCTTC. The genes are TRBV11-2 and TRBJ1-2; 8 bases line up with TRBD1. The V gene's germline CDR1 is SGHAT and CDR2 FQNNGV. The CDR3 is made up of 13 amino acids. Trimming at V came to 1 base and at J to 6 bases, leaving 1 base not matched to a gene.

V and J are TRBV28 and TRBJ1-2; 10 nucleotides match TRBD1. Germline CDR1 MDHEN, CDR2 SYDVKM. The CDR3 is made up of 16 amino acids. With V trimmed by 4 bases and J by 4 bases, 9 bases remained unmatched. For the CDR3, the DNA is TGTGCCAGCAGTTCACCGGGACAGGGGTTCGGCTATGGCTACACCTTC. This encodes CASSSPGQGFGYGYTF.

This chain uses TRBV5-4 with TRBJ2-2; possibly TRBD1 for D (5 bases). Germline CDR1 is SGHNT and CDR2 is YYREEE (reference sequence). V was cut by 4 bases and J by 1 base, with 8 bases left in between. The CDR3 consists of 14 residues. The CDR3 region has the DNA TGTGCCAGCAGCCCTGGACAGAACACCGGGGAGCTGTTTTTT. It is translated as CASSPGQNTGELFF.

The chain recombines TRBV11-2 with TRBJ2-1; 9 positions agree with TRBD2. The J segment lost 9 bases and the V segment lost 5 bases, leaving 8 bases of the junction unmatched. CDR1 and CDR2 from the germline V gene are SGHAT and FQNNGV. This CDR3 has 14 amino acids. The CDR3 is CASSSGASGAEQFF. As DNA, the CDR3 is TGTGCCAGCAGCAGCGGTGCTAGCGGGGCTGAGCAGTTCTTC.

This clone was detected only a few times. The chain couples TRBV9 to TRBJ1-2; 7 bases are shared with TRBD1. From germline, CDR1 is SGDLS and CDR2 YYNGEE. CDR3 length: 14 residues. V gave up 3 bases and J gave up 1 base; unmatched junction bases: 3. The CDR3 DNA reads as TGTGCCAGCAGCGAGGGGGACAGTAACTATGGCTACACCTTC. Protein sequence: CASSEGDSNYGYTF. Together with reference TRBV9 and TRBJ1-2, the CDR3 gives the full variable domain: DSGVTQTPKHLITATGQRVTLRCSPRSGDLSVYWYQQSLDQGLQFLIQYYNGEERAKGNILERFSAQQFPDLHSELNLSSLELGDSALYFCASSEGDSNYGYTFGSGTRLTVV.

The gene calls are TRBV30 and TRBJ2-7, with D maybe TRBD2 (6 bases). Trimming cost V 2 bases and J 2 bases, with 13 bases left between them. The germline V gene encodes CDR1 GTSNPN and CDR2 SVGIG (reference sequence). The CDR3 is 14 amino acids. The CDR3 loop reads CAWSSTRGTYEQYF. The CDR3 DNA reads TGTGCCTGGAGTTCGACTAGGGGAACCTACGAGCAGTACTTC. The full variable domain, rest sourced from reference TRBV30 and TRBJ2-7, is SQTIHQWPATLVQPVGSPLSLECTVEGTSNPNLYWYRQAAGRGLQLLFYSVGIGQISSEVPQNLSASRPQDRQFILSSKKLLLSDSGFYLCAWSSTRGTYEQYFGPGTRLTVT.